These 2 T cell receptor beta chains share one sample of origin, sequenced in a study of T cell changes during pregnancy in multiple sclerosis. Assay: immunoSEQ multiplex PCR; the TCRdb copy retains only in-frame clones and omits some. Among more than 40,000 clones listed, around 89% were seen once. The sample consisted of CD4+ T cells from peripheral blood mononuclear cells, taken in the first trimester of pregnancy. The receptors shown here come from a female donor with multiple sclerosis, enrolled in a pregnancy study.

CDR3 residues: CASSEAGGLAGSTDTQYF. The DNA for the CDR3 is TGTGCCAGCAGTGAAGCGGGGGGACTAGCGGGGAGCACAGATACGCAGTATTTT. The chain is built from TRBV6-1 and TRBJ2-3; 13 bases map to TRBD2. The CDR3 has 18 residues. The ends lost 0 bases at V and 0 bases at J; junction bases unmatched: 3. Germline CDR1 MNHNS, CDR2 SASEGT.

This chain uses TRBV7-2 with TRBJ2-4, with TRBD2 matching 8 bases. V lost 4 bases and J lost 6; bases outside the gene matches: 5. Germline V lookup: CDR1 SGHTA, CDR2 FQGNSA. This CDR3 contains 14 residues. CDR3 in amino acids: CASSYSSGLNIQYF. CDR3 in DNA: TGTGCCAGCAGCTACTCTAGCGGGCTAAACATTCAGTACTTC.